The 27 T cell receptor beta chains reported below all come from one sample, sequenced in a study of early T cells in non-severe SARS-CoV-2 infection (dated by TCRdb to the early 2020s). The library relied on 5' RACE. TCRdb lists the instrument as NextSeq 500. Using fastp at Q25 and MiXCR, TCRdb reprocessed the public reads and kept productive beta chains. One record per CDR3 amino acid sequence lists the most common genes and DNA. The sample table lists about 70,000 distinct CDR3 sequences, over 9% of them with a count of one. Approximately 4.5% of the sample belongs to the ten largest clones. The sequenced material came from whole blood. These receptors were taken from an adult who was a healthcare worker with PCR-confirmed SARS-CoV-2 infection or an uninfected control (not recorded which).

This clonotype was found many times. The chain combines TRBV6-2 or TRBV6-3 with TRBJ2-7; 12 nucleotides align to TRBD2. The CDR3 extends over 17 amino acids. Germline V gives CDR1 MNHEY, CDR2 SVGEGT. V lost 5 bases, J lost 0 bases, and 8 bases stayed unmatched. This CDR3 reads CASSARTSGVYSYEQYF. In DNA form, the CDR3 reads TGTGCCAGCAGTGCCCGGACTAGCGGGGTCTACTCCTACGAGCAGTACTTC.

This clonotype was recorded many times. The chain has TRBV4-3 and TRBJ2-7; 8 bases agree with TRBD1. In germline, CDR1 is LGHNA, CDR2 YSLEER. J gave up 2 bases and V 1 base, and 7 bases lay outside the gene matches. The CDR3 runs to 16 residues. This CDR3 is CASSQVLGQATYEQYF. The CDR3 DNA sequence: TGCGCCAGCAGCCAAGTTTTGGGACAGGCGACCTACGAGCAGTACTTC.

CDR3 loop: CASSLGTLLTDTQYF. The CDR3 DNA follows: TGTGCCAGCAGCTTAGGAACTCTTCTCACAGATACGCAGTATTTT. The V gene is TRBV7-6, the J gene TRBJ2-3, with D unresolved. This CDR3 contains 15 residues. Germline loops: CDR1 SGHVS, CDR2 FNYEAQ. V dropped 1 base and J dropped 2 bases, with 10 bases sitting between them.

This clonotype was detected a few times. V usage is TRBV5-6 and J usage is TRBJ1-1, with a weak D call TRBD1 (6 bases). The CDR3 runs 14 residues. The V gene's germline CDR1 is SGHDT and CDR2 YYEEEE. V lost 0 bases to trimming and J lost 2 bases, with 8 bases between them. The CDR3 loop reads CASSLGQDNTEAFF. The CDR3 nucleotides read TGTGCCAGCAGCTTGGGACAGGATAACACTGAAGCTTTCTTT. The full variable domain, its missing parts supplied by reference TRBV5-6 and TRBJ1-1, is DAGVTQSPTHLIKTRGQQVTLRCSPKSGHDTVSWYQQALGQGPQFIFQYYEEEERQRGNFPDRFSGHQFPNYSSELNVNALLLGDSALYLCASSLGQDNTEAFFGQGTRLTVV.

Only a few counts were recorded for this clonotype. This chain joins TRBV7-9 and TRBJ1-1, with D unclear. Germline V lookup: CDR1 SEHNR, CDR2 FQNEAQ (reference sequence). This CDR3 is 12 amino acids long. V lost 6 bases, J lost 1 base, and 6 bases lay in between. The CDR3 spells CASRRQNTEAFF. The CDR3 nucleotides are TGTGCCAGCAGGCGACAGAACACTGAAGCTTTCTTT.

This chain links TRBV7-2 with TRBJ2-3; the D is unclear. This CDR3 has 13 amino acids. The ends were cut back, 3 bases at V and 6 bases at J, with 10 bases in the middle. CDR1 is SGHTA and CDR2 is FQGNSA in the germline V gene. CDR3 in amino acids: CASSLRDRDTQYF. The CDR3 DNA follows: TGTGCCAGCAGCTTGAGAGATCGGGATACGCAGTATTTT. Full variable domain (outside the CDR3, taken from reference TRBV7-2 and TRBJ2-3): GAGVSQSPSNKVTEKGKDVELRCDPISGHTALYWYRQSLGQGLEFLIYFQGNSAPDKSGLPSDRFSAERTGGSVSTLTIQRTQQEDSAVYLCASSLRDRDTQYFGPGTRLTVL.

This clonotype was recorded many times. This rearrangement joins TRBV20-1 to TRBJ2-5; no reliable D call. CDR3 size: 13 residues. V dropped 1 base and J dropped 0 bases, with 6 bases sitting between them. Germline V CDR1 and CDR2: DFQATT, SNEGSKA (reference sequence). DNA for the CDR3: TGCAGTGCTAGAGTGCCCTACCAAGAGACCCAGTACTTC. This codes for CSARVPYQETQYF.

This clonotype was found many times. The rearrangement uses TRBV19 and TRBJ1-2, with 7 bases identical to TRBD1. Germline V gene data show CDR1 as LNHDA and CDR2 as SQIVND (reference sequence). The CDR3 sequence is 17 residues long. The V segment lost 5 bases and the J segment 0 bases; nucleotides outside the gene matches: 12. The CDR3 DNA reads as TGTGCCAGTAGTCCCCCCGGGACAGAAACATCTAACTATGGCTACACCTTC. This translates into CASSPPGTETSNYGYTF.

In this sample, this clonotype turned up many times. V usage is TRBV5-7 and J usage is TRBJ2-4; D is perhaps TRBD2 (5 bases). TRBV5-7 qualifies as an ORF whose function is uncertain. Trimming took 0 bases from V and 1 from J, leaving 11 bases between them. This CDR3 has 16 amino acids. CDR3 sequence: CASSLGQRGAKNIQYF. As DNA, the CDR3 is TGTGCCAGCAGCTTGGGGCAGCGAGGGGCCAAAAACATTCAGTACTTC.

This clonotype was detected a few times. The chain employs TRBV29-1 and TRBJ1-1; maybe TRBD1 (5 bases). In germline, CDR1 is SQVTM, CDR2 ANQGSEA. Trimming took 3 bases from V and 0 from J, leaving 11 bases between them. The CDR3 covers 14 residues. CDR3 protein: CSVEFDSLNTEAFF. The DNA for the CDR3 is TGCAGCGTTGAGTTTGACAGCCTGAACACTGAAGCTTTCTTT.

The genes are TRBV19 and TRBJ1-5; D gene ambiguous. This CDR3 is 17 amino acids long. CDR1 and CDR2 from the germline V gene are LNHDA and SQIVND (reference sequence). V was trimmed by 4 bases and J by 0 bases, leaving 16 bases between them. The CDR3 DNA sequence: TGTGCCAGTAGTACCTACCCTGGAGGGAGTAGCAATCAGCCCCAGCATTTT. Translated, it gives CASSTYPGGSSNQPQHF.

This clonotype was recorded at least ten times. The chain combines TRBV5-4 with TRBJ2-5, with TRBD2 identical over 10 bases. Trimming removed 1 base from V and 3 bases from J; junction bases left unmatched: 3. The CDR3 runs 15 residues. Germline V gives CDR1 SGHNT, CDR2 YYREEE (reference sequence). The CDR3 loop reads CASSLPLAGEETQYF. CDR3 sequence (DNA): TGTGCCAGCAGCTTGCCCCTAGCGGGGGAAGAGACCCAGTACTTC.

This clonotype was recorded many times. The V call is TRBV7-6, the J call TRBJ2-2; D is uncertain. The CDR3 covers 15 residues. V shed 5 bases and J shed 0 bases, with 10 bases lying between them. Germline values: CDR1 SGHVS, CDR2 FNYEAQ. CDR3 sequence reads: CASSLRASNTGELFF. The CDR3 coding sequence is TGTGCCAGCAGCCTCCGGGCCTCGAACACCGGGGAGCTGTTTTTT.

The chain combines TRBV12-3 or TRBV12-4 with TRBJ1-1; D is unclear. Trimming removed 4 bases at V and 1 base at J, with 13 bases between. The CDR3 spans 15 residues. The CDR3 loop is CASSSSLGGNTEAFF. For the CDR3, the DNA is TGTGCCAGCAGTTCCTCCCTGGGAGGGAACACTGAAGCTTTCTTT.

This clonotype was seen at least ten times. CDR3 sequence: CSAHVPAGGGTDTQYF. CDR3 sequence (DNA): TGCAGTGCTCACGTTCCAGCGGGGGGTGGCACAGATACGCAGTATTTT. The rearrangement joins TRBV20-1 to TRBJ2-3, with 9 bases fitting TRBD2. CDR3 size: 16 residues. The trim removed 5 bases at V and 1 base at J, leaving 10 bases unmatched. From germline, CDR1 is DFQATT and CDR2 SNEGSKA (reference sequence).

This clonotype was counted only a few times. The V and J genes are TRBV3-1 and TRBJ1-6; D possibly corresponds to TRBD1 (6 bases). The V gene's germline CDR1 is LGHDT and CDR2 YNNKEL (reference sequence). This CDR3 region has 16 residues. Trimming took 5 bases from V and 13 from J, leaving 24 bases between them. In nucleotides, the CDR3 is TGTGCCAGCAGCGTCCGAGGCGGACAGCGCCAAGCGCCCCTCCACTTT. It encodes CASSVRGGQRQAPLHF.

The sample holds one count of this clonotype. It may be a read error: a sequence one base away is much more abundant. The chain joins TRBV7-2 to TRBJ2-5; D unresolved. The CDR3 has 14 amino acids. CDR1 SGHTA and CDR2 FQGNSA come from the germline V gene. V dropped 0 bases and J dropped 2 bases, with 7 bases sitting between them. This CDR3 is CASSLASEQETQYF. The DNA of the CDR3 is TGTGCCAGCAGCTTAGCATCGGAGCAAGAGACCCAGTACTTC.

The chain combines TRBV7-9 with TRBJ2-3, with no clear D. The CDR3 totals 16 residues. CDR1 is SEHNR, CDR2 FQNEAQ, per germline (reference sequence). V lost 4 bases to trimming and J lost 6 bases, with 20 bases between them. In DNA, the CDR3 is TGTGCCAGCAGCTCTGAGAGGATCGGGTTTTTGGATACGCAGTATTTT. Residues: CASSSERIGFLDTQYF.

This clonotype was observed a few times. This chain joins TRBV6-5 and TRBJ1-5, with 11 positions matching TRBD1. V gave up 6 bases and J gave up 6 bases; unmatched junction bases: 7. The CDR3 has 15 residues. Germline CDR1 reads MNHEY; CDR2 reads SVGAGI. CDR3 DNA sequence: TGTGCCAGCAGCCGGACAGGGGGCCATCCTCAGCCCCAGCATTTT. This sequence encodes CASSRTGGHPQPQHF.

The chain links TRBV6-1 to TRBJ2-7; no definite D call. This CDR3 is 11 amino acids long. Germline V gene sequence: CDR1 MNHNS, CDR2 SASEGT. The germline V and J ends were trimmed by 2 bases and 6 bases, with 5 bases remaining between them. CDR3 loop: CASSEPLEQYF. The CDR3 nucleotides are TGTGCCAGCAGTGAACCCCTCGAGCAGTACTTC.

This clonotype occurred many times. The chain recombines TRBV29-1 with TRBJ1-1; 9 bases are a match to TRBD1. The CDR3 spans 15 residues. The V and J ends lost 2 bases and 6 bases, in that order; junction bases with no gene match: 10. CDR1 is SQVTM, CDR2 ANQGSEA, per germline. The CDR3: CSVELGQGRRSEAFF. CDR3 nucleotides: TGCAGCGTTGAACTAGGACAGGGGCGGAGATCTGAAGCTTTCTTT.

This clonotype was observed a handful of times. CDR3 protein: CASSLRGQADTQYF. The CDR3 nucleotides read TGTGCCAGCAGCTTGAGGGGGCAGGCAGATACGCAGTATTTT. The chain recombines TRBV5-5 with TRBJ2-3, with 7 bases lining up with TRBD1. Germline loops: CDR1 SGHKS, CDR2 YYEKEE (reference sequence). This CDR3 contains 14 residues. The J segment lost 4 bases and the V segment lost 1 base, leaving 3 bases of the junction unmatched.

CDR3 residues: CASSEGQRPEAFF. As DNA, the CDR3 is TGTGCCAGCAGCGAGGGACAGAGGCCTGAAGCTTTCTTT. V is TRBV9 and J is TRBJ1-1; 7 bases map to TRBD1. CDR3 length: 13 residues. Trimming took 3 bases from V and 6 from J; bases not matched to a gene: 5. The germline gives CDR1 SGDLS, CDR2 YYNGEE.

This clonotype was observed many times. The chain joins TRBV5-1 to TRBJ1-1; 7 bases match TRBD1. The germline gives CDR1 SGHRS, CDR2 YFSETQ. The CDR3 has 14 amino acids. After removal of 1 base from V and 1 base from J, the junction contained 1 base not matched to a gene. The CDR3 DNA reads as TGCGCCAGCAGCTTGCCAGGGGGGAACACTGAAGCTTTCTTT. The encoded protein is CASSLPGGNTEAFF.

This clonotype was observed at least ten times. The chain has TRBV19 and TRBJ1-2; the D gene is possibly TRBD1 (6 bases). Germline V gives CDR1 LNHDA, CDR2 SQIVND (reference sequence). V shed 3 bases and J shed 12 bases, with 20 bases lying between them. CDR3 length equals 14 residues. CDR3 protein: CASSMLGQSPADTF. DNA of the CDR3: TGTGCCAGTAGTATGTTGGGACAATCACCGGCAGACACCTTC.

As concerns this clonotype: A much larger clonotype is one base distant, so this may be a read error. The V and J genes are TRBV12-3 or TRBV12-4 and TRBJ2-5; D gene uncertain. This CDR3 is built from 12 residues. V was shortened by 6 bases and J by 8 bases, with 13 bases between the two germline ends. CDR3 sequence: CASRASWGTQYF. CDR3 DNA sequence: TGTGCCAGCAGAGCATCGTGGGGTACCCAGTACTTC.

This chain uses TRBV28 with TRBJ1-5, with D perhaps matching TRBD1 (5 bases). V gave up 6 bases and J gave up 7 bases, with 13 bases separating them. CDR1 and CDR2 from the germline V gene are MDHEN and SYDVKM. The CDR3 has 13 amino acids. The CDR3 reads CASSPMGRQPQHF. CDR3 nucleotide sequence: TGTGCCAGCAGCCCGATGGGGCGGCAGCCCCAGCATTTT. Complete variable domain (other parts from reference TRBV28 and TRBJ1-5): DVKVTQSSRYLVKRTGEKVFLECVQDMDHENMFWYRQDPGLGLRLIYFSYDVKMKEKGDIPEGYSVSREKKERFSLILESASTNQTSMYLCASSPMGRQPQHFGDGTRLSIL.